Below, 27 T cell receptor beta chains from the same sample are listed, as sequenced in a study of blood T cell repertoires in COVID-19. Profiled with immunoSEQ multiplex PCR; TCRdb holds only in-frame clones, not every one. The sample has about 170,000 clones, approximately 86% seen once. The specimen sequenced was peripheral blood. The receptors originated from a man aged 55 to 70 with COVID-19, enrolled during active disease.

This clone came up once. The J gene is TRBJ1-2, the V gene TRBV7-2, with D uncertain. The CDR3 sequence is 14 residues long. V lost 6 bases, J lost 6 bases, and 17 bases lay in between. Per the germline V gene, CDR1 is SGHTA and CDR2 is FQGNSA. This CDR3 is CASSQLGGLDGYTF. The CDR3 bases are TGTGCCAGCAGTCAACTGGGAGGGTTGGATGGCTACACCTTC.

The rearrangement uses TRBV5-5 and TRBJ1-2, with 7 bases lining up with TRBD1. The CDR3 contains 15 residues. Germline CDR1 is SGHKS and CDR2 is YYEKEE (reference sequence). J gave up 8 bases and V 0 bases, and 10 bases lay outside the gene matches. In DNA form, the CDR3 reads TGTGCCAGCAGCTTGGTTGACGGGACAGTGCCGGGCTACACCTTC. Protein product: CASSLVDGTVPGYTF.

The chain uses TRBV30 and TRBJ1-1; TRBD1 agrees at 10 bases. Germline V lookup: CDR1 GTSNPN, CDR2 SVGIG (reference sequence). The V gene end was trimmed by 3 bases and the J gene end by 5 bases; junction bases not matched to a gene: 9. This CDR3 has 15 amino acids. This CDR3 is CAWRGDRGVGTEAFF. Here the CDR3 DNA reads TGTGCCTGGAGAGGGGACAGGGGAGTGGGTACTGAAGCTTTCTTT.

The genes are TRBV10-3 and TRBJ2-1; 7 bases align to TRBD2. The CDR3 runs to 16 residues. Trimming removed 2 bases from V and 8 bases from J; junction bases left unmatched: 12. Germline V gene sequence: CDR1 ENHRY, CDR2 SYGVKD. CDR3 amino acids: CAISEAIGGGRDEQFF. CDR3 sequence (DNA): TGTGCCATCAGTGAGGCCATTGGGGGAGGGCGGGATGAGCAGTTCTTC.

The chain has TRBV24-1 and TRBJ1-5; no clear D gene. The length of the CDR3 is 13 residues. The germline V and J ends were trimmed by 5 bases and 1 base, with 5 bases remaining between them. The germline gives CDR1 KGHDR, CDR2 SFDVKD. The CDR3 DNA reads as TGTGCCACCAGTGGAGGCAGCAATCAGCCCCAGCATTTT. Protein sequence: CATSGGSNQPQHF.

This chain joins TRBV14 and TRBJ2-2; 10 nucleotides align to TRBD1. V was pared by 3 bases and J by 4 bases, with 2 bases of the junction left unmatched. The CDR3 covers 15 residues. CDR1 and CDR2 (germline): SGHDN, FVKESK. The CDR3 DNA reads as TGTGCCAGCAGCCAGACAGGGGGCGGCACCGGGGAGCTGTTTTTT. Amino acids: CASSQTGGGTGELFF.

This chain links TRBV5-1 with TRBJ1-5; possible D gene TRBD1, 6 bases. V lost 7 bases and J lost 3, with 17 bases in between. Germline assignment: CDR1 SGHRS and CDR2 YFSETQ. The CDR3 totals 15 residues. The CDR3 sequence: CASSLEAGANQPQHF. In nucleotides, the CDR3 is TGCGCCAGCTCCCTAGAAGCAGGGGCCAATCAGCCCCAGCATTTT.

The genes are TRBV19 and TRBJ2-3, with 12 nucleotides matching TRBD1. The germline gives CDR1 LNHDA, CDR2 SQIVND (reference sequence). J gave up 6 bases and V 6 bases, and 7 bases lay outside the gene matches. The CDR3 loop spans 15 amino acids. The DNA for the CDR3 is TGTGCCAGTAGAGGAGGGACAGGGGGCCGGGATACGCAGTATTTT. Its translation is CASRGGTGGRDTQYF.

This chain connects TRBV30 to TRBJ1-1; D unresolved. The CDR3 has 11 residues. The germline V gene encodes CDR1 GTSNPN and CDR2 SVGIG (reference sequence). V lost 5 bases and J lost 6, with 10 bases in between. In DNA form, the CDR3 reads TGTGCCTGGGAGCGGATGGCTGAAGCTTTCTTT. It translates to CAWERMAEAFF.

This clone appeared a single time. The CDR3 reads CASSAGTADNSPLHF. DNA for the CDR3: TGTGCCAGCAGCGCCGGGACAGCTGATAATTCACCCCTCCACTTT. The rearrangement joins TRBV9 to TRBJ1-6; the match to TRBD1 covers 7 bases. Germline lookup yields CDR1 SGDLS and CDR2 YYNGEE. The V gene end was trimmed by 3 bases and the J gene end by 5 bases; junction bases not matched to a gene: 5. This CDR3 is 15 amino acids long.

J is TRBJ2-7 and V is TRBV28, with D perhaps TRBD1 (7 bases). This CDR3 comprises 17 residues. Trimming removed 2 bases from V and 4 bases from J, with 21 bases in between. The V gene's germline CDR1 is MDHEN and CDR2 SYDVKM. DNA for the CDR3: TGTGCCAGCAGTTTAATTGGCGGGACAGTCGGAAAATACGAGCAGTACTTC. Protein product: CASSLIGGTVGKYEQYF.

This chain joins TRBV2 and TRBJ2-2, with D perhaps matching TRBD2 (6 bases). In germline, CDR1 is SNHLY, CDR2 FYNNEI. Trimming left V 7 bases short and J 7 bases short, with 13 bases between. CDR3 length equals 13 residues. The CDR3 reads CASNVGGVGELFF. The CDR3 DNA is TGTGCCAGCAATGTGGGAGGTGTCGGGGAGCTGTTTTTT. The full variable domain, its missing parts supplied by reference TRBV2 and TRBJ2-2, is EPEVTQTPSHQVTQMGQEVILRCVPISNHLYFYWYRQILGQKVEFLVSFYNNEISEKSEIFDDQFSVERPDGSNFTLKIRSTKLEDSAMYFCASNVGGVGELFFGEGSRLTVL.

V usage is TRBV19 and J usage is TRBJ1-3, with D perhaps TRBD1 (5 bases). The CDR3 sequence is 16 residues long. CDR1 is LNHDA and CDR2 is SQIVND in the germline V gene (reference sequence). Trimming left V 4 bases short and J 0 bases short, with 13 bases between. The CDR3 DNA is TGTGCCAGTAGTAGGGCGGGGGACCCCTCTGGAAACACCATATATTTT. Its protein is CASSRAGDPSGNTIYF.

Here the CDR3 reads CASSPRGRVANTGELFF. As DNA, the CDR3 is TGTGCCAGCAGCCCCAGGGGCAGGGTAGCGAACACCGGGGAGCTGTTTTTT. The chain uses TRBV4-2 and TRBJ2-2; perhaps TRBD1 as D (6 bases). The CDR3 consists of 17 residues. The V gene lost 4 bases and the J gene lost 0 bases, with 15 bases spanning the gap. Germline CDR1 LGHNA, CDR2 YNFKEQ.

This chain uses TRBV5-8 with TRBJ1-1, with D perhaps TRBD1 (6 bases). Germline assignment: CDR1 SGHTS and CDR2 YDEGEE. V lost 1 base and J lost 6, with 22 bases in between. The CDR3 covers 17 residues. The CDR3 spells CASSLSLGARFNSEAFF. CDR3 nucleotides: TGTGCCAGCAGCTTGAGTCTGGGGGCGAGGTTTAATTCTGAAGCTTTCTTT.

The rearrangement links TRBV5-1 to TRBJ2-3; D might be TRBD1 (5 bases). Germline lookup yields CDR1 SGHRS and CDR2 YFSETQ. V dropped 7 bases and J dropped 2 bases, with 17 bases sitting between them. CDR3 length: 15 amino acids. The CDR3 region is CASRYQGLYTDTQYF. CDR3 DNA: TGCGCCAGCCGCTACCAGGGATTATACACAGATACGCAGTATTTT.

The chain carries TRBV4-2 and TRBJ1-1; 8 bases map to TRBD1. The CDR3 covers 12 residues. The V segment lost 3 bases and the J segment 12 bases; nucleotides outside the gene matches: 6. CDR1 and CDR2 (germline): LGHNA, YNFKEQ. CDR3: CASSHGQGITFF. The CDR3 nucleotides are TGTGCCAGCAGCCACGGACAGGGAATAACTTTCTTT.

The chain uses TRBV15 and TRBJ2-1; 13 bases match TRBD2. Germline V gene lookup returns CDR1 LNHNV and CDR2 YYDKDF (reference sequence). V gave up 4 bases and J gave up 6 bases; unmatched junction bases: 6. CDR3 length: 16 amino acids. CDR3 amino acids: CATSTGGLAGLNEQFF. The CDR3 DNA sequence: TGTGCCACCAGCACCGGGGGACTAGCGGGACTCAATGAGCAGTTCTTC.

CDR3 sequence (DNA): TGTGCCAGTAGGTCCGGGACAGCCGTAAACGAGCAGTACTTC. Encoded protein: CASRSGTAVNEQYF. The J gene is TRBJ2-7, the V gene TRBV19; TRBD1 matches 7 bases. Trimming removed 6 bases from V and 5 bases from J; junction bases left unmatched: 10. The CDR3 sequence is 14 residues long. Germline V CDR1 and CDR2: LNHDA, SQIVND (reference sequence).

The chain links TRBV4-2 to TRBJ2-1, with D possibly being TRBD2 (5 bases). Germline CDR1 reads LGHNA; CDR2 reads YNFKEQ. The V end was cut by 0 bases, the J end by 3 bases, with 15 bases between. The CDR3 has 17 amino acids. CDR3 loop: CASSQEPGHGVYNEQFF. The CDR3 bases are TGTGCCAGCAGCCAAGAACCGGGCCACGGGGTCTACAATGAGCAGTTCTTC.

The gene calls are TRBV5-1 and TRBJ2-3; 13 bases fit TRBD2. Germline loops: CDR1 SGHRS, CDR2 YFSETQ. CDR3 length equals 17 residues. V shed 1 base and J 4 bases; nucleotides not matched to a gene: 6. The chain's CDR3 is CASSLTSGGAGADTQYF. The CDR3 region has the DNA TGCGCCAGCAGCTTGACTAGCGGGGGGGCTGGTGCAGATACGCAGTATTTT.

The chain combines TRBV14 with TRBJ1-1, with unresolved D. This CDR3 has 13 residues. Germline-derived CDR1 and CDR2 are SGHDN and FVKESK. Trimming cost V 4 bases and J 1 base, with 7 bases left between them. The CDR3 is CASSLTRNTEAFF. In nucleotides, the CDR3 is TGTGCCAGCAGCCTAACAAGGAACACTGAAGCTTTCTTT.

CDR3 bases: TGTGCCAGCACCTACAGGGGCCAGCTGCAGTTCTTC. As protein: CASTYRGQLQFF. V and J are TRBV6-5 and TRBJ2-1; 7 nucleotides line up with TRBD1. The CDR3 has 12 amino acids. Germline lookup yields CDR1 MNHEY and CDR2 SVGAGI. J gave up 12 bases and V 7 bases, and 9 bases lay outside the gene matches.

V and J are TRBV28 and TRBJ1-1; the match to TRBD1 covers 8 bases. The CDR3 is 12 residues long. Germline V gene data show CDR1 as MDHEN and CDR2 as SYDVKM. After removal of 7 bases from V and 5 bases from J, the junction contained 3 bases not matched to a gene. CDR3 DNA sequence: TGTGCCAGCATAACAGGGGGAACTGAAGCTTTCTTT. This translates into CASITGGTEAFF.

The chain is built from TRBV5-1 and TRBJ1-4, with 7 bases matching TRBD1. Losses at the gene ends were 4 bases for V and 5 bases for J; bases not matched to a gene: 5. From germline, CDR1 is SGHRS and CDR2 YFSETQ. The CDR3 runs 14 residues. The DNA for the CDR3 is TGCGCCAGCAGCAAGGGGACAGAAAATGAAAAACTGTTTTTT. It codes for CASSKGTENEKLFF.

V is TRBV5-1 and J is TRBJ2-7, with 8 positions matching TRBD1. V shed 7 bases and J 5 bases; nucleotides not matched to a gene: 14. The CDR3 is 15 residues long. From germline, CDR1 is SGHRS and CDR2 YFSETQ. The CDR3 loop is CASDPGDRLDNEQYF. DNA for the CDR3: TGCGCCAGCGATCCGGGGGACAGGTTGGACAACGAGCAGTACTTC.

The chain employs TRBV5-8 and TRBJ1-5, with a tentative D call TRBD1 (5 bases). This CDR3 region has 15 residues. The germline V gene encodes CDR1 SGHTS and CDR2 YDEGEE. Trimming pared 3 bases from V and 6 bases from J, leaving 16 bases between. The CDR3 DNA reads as TGTGCCAGCAGCTCCGGAAGGGGTTGGAGTCAGCCCCAGCATTTT. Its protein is CASSSGRGWSQPQHF.